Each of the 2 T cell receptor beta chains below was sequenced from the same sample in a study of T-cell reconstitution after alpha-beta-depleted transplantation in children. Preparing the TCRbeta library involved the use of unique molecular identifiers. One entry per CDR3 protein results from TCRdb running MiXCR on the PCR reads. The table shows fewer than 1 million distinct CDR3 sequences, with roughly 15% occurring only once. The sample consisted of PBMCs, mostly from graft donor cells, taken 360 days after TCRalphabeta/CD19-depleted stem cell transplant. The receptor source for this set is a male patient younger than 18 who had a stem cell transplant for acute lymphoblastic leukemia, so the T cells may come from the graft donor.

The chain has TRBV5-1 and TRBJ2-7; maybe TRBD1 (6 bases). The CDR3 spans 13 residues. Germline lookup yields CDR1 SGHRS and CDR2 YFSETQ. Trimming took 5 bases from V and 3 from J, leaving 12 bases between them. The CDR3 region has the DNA TGCGCCAGCAGGTGGGGGCAGAACTACGAGCAGTACTTC. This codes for CASRWGQNYEQYF.

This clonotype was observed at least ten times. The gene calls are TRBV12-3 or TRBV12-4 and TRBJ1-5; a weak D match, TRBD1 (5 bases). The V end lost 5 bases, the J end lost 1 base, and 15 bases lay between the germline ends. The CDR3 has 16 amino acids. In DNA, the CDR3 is TGTGCCAGCAGTCTACAGGATTGGGGAAGCAATCAGCCCCAGCATTTT. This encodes CASSLQDWGSNQPQHF.